This T cell receptor (beta chain) is from a study of post-analysis software for immune sequencing data. Overall study findings and caveats: Relative to controls, patients had five TRBV segments at higher frequency, with TRBV5-6, TRBV5-1 and TRBV20-1 among these.

The TCR beta cDNA libraries carried unique molecular identifiers. Roughly 500,000 cDNA molecules were obtained from approximately 0.91 to 9.4 million T cells. TCRdb processed the PCR reads anew with MiXCR; each CDR3 protein has one entry. The sample lists fewer than 850,000 distinct CDR3 sequences, just over 45% occurring once. Trimming shortened V by 0 bases and J by 7 bases, and 16 bases separated the two germline ends. Germline CDR1 DFQATT, CDR2 SNEGSKA (reference sequence). The CDR3 consists of 15 residues. This clonotype was detected a few times. Its antigen remains unidentified. This chain connects TRBV20-1 to TRBJ1-5, with a weak D call TRBD1 (6 bases). This receptor was identified in a girl aged 10-17 years with multiple sclerosis. Sequencing used blood. The CDR3 coding sequence is TGCAGTGCTAGAGACGGGGGACACCCGGGGCAGCCCCAGCATTTT. Translation gives CSARDGGHPGQPQHF.